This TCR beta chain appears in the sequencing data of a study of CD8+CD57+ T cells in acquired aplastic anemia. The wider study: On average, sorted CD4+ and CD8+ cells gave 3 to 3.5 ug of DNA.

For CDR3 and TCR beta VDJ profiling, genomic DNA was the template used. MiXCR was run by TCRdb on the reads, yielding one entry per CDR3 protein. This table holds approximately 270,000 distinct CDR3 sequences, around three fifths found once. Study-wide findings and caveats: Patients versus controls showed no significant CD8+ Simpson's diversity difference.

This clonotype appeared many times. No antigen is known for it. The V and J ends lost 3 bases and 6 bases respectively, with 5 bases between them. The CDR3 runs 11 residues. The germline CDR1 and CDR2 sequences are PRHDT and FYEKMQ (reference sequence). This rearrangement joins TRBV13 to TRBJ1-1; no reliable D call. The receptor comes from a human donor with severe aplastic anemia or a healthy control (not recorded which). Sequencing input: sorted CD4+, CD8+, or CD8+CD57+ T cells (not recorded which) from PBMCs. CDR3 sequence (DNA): TGTGCCAGCAGCTTGTGGGCTGAAGCTTTCTTT. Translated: CASSLWAEAFF.